This T cell receptor (beta chain) was documented in a study of T cell changes during pregnancy in multiple sclerosis. The table came from immunoSEQ multiplex PCR; TCRdb's copy has only in-frame clones and leaves some out. The table lists some 49,000 clones, 85% to 95% of them singletons. CDR3 length: 15 amino acids. Germline CDR1 is LGHNA and CDR2 is YNFKEQ. V was pared by 1 base and J by 2 bases, with 12 bases between. This specimen consisted of CD8+ T cells from peripheral blood mononuclear cells, obtained in the first trimester of pregnancy. This rearrangement joins TRBV4-2 to TRBJ2-7; D is unclear. The clonotype was recovered from a female donor with multiple sclerosis, enrolled in a pregnancy study. This chain's CDR3 is CASSQVLGQAYEQYF. Written as DNA, the CDR3 is TGTGCCAGCAGCCAAGTTCTTGGCCAGGCCTACGAGCAGTACTTC.